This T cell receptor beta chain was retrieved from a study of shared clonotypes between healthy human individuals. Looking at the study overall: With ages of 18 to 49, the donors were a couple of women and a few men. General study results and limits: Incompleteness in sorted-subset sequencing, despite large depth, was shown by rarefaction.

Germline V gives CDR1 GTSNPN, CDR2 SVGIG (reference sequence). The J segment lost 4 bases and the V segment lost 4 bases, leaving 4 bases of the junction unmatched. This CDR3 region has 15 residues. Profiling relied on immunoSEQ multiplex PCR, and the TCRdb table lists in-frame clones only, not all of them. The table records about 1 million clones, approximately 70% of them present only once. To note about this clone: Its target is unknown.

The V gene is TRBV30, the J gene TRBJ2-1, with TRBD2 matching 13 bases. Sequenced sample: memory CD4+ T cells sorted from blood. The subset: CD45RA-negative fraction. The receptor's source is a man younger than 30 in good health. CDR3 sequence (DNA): TGTGCCTGGACCCCACTAGCGGGAGGGTACAATGAGCAGTTCTTC. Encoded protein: CAWTPLAGGYNEQFF.